Below are 13 T cell receptor beta chains sequenced from a single sample in a study of blood T cell repertoires in COVID-19. The method was immunoSEQ multiplex PCR; TCRdb's version includes in-frame clones alone and lacks a portion of them. The sample has 99,000 or so clones; approximately 87% are singletons. The sequencing sample was made of peripheral blood. The receptors here all came from a man aged 50-60 years with acute or convalescent COVID-19.

The chain carries TRBV5-6 and TRBJ1-6; 11 bases are a match to TRBD1. V lost 4 bases to trimming and J lost 6 bases; unmatched junction nucleotides: 3. CDR3 length: 15 residues. CDR1 SGHDT and CDR2 YYEEEE come from the germline V gene. CDR3 DNA: TGTGCCAGCAGCGAGGGGACAGGGGGTAATTCACCCCTCCACTTT. Its translation: CASSEGTGGNSPLHF.

The chain has TRBV9 and TRBJ2-5; possibly TRBD2 for D (5 bases). V was cut by 1 base and J by 5 bases, with 15 bases left in between. The CDR3 length is 15 residues. Germline V lookup: CDR1 SGDLS, CDR2 YYNGEE. CDR3 DNA sequence: TGTGCCAGCAGCGTAATCCCGGGGTCCCCGGAGACCCAGTACTTC. Translation: CASSVIPGSPETQYF.

V usage is TRBV9 and J usage is TRBJ2-3, with TRBD2 matching over 14 bases. In germline, CDR1 is SGDLS, CDR2 YYNGEE. CDR3 length: 17 amino acids. Trimming at V came to 4 bases and at J to 6 bases, leaving 10 bases not matched to a gene. Written as DNA, the CDR3 is TGTGCCAGCAGCTTAAAACCGGGACTAGCGGGAGTGGATACGCAGTATTTT. Translated: CASSLKPGLAGVDTQYF.

The rearrangement uses TRBV6-5 and TRBJ1-2, with D possibly being TRBD1 (6 bases). Germline assignment: CDR1 MNHEY and CDR2 SVGAGI. This CDR3 comprises 14 residues. The V end was cut by 6 bases, the J end by 3 bases, with 14 bases between. CDR3 loop: CASSLSGGYYGYTF. DNA for the CDR3: TGTGCCAGCAGCCTATCTGGGGGCTACTATGGCTACACCTTC.

The genes are TRBV4-1 and TRBJ2-5; weak D call: TRBD2 (6 bases). V lost 3 bases and J lost 5, with 13 bases in between. This CDR3 is 14 amino acids long. Germline CDR1 MGHRA, CDR2 YSYEKL. CDR3 sequence reads: CASSHLTGGETQYF. CDR3 DNA sequence: TGCGCCAGCAGCCACCTTACTGGGGGGGAGACCCAGTACTTC.

This rearrangement joins TRBV25-1 to TRBJ2-2; 10 nucleotides match TRBD1. CDR3 size: 14 residues. Trimming took 7 bases from V and 6 from J; bases not matched to a gene: 5. Germline CDR1 and CDR2: MGHDK and SYGVNS. The CDR3 here is CASTSGTGAGELFF. The CDR3 nucleotides are TGTGCCAGCACCTCCGGGACAGGGGCCGGGGAGCTGTTTTTT.

J is TRBJ2-1 and V is TRBV12-5; D gene unclear. Germline CDR1 and CDR2: LGHNT and FRNRAP. This CDR3 spans 16 amino acids. Between the trimmed V and J ends, which lost 2 bases and 5 bases, there was a span of 16 bases. The DNA of the CDR3 is TGTGCTAGTGGTTTGCACCGAGGCTATTCAGACAATGAGCAGTTCTTC. It codes for CASGLHRGYSDNEQFF.

The chain carries TRBV7-2 and TRBJ1-3; 10 bases line up with TRBD1. This CDR3 has 14 residues. The germline V gene has CDR1 SGHTA and CDR2 FQGNSA. V was clipped by 5 bases and J by 4 bases; unmatched bases: 2. The CDR3 spells CASSQDRGGNTIYF. CDR3 coding DNA: TGTGCCAGCAGCCAGGACAGGGGGGGAAACACCATATATTTT.

The genes are TRBV30 and TRBJ2-3; D is uncertain. The V and J ends lost 3 bases and 0 bases respectively, with 10 bases between them. The CDR3 covers 14 residues. The germline gives CDR1 GTSNPN, CDR2 SVGIG (reference sequence). The CDR3 bases are TGTGCCTGGAGACGCCTATTAAGCACAGATACGCAGTATTTT. Translated: CAWRRLLSTDTQYF.

This chain links TRBV3-1 (or the pseudogene TRBV3-2) with TRBJ2-1; no reliable D call. This CDR3 spans 13 amino acids. In germline, CDR1 is LGHDT, CDR2 YNNKEL (reference sequence). V lost 2 bases to trimming and J lost 6 bases, with 8 bases between them. CDR3 region: CASSQMTLNEQFF. The CDR3 DNA sequence: TGTGCCAGCAGCCAAATGACTCTCAATGAGCAGTTCTTC.

The chain combines TRBV29-1 with TRBJ2-1, with 7 positions matching TRBD2. Germline V lookup: CDR1 SQVTM, CDR2 ANQGSEA. CDR3 size: 14 residues. The trim removed 7 bases at V and 0 bases at J, leaving 6 bases unmatched. CDR3 in DNA: TGCAGCGCAGTGCGGGAGAGCTCCTACAATGAGCAGTTCTTC. Protein sequence: CSAVRESSYNEQFF.

The rearrangement uses TRBV20-1 and TRBJ2-1, with D possibly TRBD2 on 6 matching bases. Germline V gene data show CDR1 as DFQATT and CDR2 as SNEGSKA (reference sequence). This CDR3 is built from 11 residues. V was trimmed by 5 bases and J by 9 bases, leaving 11 bases between them. As DNA, the CDR3 is TGCAGTGCTGGTAGGAGGGGTGAGCAGTTCTTC. As protein: CSAGRRGEQFF.

In this sample, this clone turned up once. J is TRBJ2-1 and V is TRBV24-1; 14 nucleotides agree with TRBD2. With 4 bases clipped from V and 7 bases from J, the junction kept 11 bases outside the gene matches. Germline loops: CDR1 KGHDR, CDR2 SFDVKD. The length of the CDR3 is 18 residues. DNA of the CDR3: TGTGCCACCAGTGACCCGACTAGCGGGAGGGCCCTGGGTAATGAGCAGTTCTTC. Protein product: CATSDPTSGRALGNEQFF.